This is a list of T cell receptor beta chains from one sample in a study of blood T cell repertoires in COVID-19. Sequencing used immunoSEQ multiplex PCR; TCRdb keeps in-frame clones, though not all of them. The table shows 300,000 to 450,000 clones, with 85% to 90% occurring only once. Sequences were obtained from PBMCs or T cells enriched from blood (not recorded which). The receptors stem from a woman between 18 and 30 years old who had recovered from COVID-19. Each CDR3 is given with its conserved first and last residue. The order of the fields is clone size, V gene, D gene, J gene, CDR3 protein, CDR3 DNA. The D gene is left open where the match is weak. Size is omitted from some rows. Given values are once, few, many or a class for expanded clones.

>NA|TRBV19|NA|TRBJ1-1
CATAGGLENTEAFF
TGTGCCACCGCGGGGGGGTTAGAGAACACTGAAGCTTTCTTT
>NA|TRBV2|NA|TRBJ1-2
CASSVGVAGANYGYTF
TGTGCCAGCAGTGTGGGCGTCGCAGGGGCTAACTATGGCTACACCTTC
>NA|TRBV9|TRBD1|TRBJ2-1
CASSEGQGWYNEQFF
TGTGCCAGCAGCGAAGGACAGGGGTGGTACAATGAGCAGTTCTTC
>NA|TRBV30|NA|TRBJ2-5
CAWRGGFQETQYF
TGTGCCTGGAGGGGCGGGTTCCAAGAGACCCAGTACTTC
>NA|TRBV19|TRBD2|TRBJ2-3
CASSIDPGGPDTQYF
TGTGCCAGTAGTATTGACCCGGGGGGGCCCGATACGCAGTATTTT
>NA|TRBV7-3|NA|TRBJ1-1
CASSYPGENTEAFF
TGTGCCAGCAGCTACCCGGGGGAGAACACTGAAGCTTTCTTT
>few|TRBV29-1|NA|TRBJ2-7
CSVEQGDGPEQYF
TGCAGCGTTGAACAGGGTGATGGCCCCGAGCAGTACTTC
>NA|TRBV7-9|TRBD1|TRBJ1-1
CASSYARDSVSEAFF
TGTGCCAGCAGCTACGCCCGGGACAGCGTATCGGAAGCTTTCTTT
>NA|TRBV27|NA|TRBJ1-4
CASSLRGGPNEKLFF
TGTGCCAGCAGTTTAAGGGGGGGGCCTAATGAAAAACTGTTTTTT
>NA|TRBV28|NA|TRBJ1-2
CASELANYGYTF
TGTGCCAGCGAGTTAGCTAACTATGGCTACACCTTC
>NA|TRBV4-1|TRBD1|TRBJ2-5
CASSYGQGAEETQYF
TGCGCCAGCAGCTACGGACAGGGGGCTGAAGAGACCCAGTACTTC
>NA|TRBV4-3|TRBD1|TRBJ2-3
CASSQTLGGPTDTQYF
TGCGCCAGCAGCCAAACCCTAGGGGGCCCAACAGATACGCAGTATTTT
>NA|TRBV3-1/TRBV3-2|TRBD1|TRBJ1-2
CASSPPGQGNYGYTF
TGTGCCAGCAGCCCACCGGGACAGGGCAACTATGGCTACACCTTC
>NA|TRBV28|NA|TRBJ2-3
CATGGRGRADTQYF
TGTGCCACCGGGGGGCGGGGTAGGGCAGATACGCAGTATTTT
>NA|TRBV5-5|NA|TRBJ2-7
CASSPGGLVYEQYF
TGTGCCAGCAGCCCTGGGGGACTGGTGTACGAGCAGTACTTC
>once|TRBV9|NA|TRBJ2-1
CASSATERSSYNEQFF
TGTGCCAGCAGCGCCACGGAGCGGAGCTCCTACAATGAGCAGTTCTTC
>NA|TRBV25-1|NA|TRBJ1-1
CASSRRIAAADEAFF
TGTGCCAGCAGTCGTCGGATCGCGGCGGCGGATGAAGCTTTCTTT
>NA|TRBV5-1|TRBD2|TRBJ2-2
CASSFSGAVTGELFF
TGCGCCAGCAGCTTTAGCGGGGCGGTCACCGGGGAGCTGTTTTTT
>NA|TRBV7-9|NA|TRBJ2-5
CASSYPQMMEETQYF
TGTGCCAGCAGCTACCCCCAAATGATGGAGGAGACCCAGTACTTC
>NA|TRBV18|NA|TRBJ1-2
CASSPDSYGYTF
TGTGCCAGCTCACCGGACAGCTATGGCTACACCTTC
>NA|TRBV13|TRBD2|TRBJ2-1
CASSPTSGGPNEQFF
TGTGCCAGCAGCCCGACTAGCGGGGGACCTAATGAGCAGTTCTTC
>NA|TRBV7-3|NA|TRBJ1-1
CASSLRAGNTEAFF
TGTGCCAGCAGCTTAAGGGCAGGGAACACTGAAGCTTTCTTT
>NA|TRBV7-2|NA|TRBJ1-2
CASSSPGVANYGYTF
TGTGCCAGCAGCTCCCCAGGGGTAGCTAACTATGGCTACACCTTC
>NA|TRBV27|TRBD2|TRBJ2-1
CASSTFPLAGDYNEQFF
TGTGCCAGCAGTACCTTTCCGCTAGCGGGAGACTACAATGAGCAGTTCTTC
>NA|TRBV6-5|TRBD1|TRBJ1-4
CASSRDRLTNEKLFF
TGTGCCAGCAGCAGGGACAGACTAACTAATGAAAAACTGTTTTTT
>few|TRBV30|TRBD1|TRBJ1-1
CAWSPPGQVFLMNTEAFF
TGTGCCTGGAGTCCTCCGGGACAGGTTTTCCTTATGAACACTGAAGCTTTCTTT
>NA|TRBV11-2|NA|TRBJ2-5
CASSLVGGAQETQYF
TGTGCCAGCAGCTTAGTTGGGGGGGCCCAAGAGACCCAGTACTTC
>NA|TRBV25-1|TRBD2|TRBJ2-3
CASTTWTSGASTDTQYF
TGTGCCAGCACCACCTGGACTAGCGGGGCGAGCACAGATACGCAGTATTTT
>NA|TRBV9|TRBD2|TRBJ2-3
CASSVVASGDTQYF
TGTGCCAGCAGCGTAGTCGCTAGCGGGGATACGCAGTATTTT
>once|TRBV19|TRBD1|TRBJ1-6
CASSSLGTATNYNSPLHF
TGTGCCAGTAGTAGCCTCGGGACAGCTACGAATTATAATTCACCCCTCCACTTT
>NA|TRBV5-1|TRBD1|TRBJ2-1
CASSMDRGRVNEQFF
TGCGCCAGCAGCATGGACAGGGGGCGCGTCAATGAGCAGTTCTTC
>NA|TRBV7-9|TRBD1|TRBJ1-2
CASSSMTGNYGYTF
TGTGCCAGCAGCTCAATGACAGGGAACTATGGCTACACCTTC
>NA|TRBV18|TRBD1|TRBJ1-1
CASSPPEAGGLEAFF
TGTGCCAGCTCACCACCCGAGGCAGGGGGCCTTGAAGCTTTCTTT
>NA|TRBV9|TRBD1|TRBJ2-7
CASSVGQGDSYEQYF
TGTGCCAGCAGCGTTGGACAGGGGGACTCCTACGAGCAGTACTTC
>once|TRBV7-2|NA|TRBJ1-1
CASSLRGAGNTEAFF
TGTGCCAGCAGCTTGCGGGGGGCAGGAAACACTGAAGCTTTCTTT
>NA|TRBV2|NA|TRBJ2-7
CASSEGQTSYEQYF
TGTGCCAGCAGTGAAGGGCAGACTTCCTACGAGCAGTACTTC
>NA|TRBV9|NA|TRBJ1-6
CASSVEGEASPLHF
TGTGCCAGCAGCGTAGAAGGGGAAGCTTCACCCCTCCACTTT
>NA|TRBV11-2|TRBD1|TRBJ1-6
CASSWTGTHSPLHF
TGTGCCAGCAGCTGGACAGGGACCCATTCACCCCTCCACTTT
>NA|TRBV7-9|TRBD1|TRBJ1-2
CASSSTGTGGNGYTF
TGTGCCAGCAGCTCAACGGGGACAGGGGGCAATGGCTACACCTTC
>NA|TRBV29-1|NA|TRBJ1-5
CSVSQGTLGNQPQHF
TGCAGCGTGAGCCAAGGGACTCTAGGCAATCAGCCCCAGCATTTT
>NA|TRBV18|NA|TRBJ1-6
CASSRRGEASAHSPLHF
TGTGCCAGCTCACGACGCGGGGAAGCGTCGGCTCATTCACCCCTCCACTTT
>NA|TRBV12-3/TRBV12-4|TRBD1|TRBJ1-2
CASSSGQNYGYTF
TGTGCCAGCAGTTCGGGACAGAACTATGGCTACACCTTC
>NA|TRBV9|TRBD1|TRBJ1-6
CASSAGTGGSPLHF
TGTGCCAGCAGCGCAGGGACAGGGGGTTCACCCCTCCACTTT
>NA|TRBV15|TRBD2|TRBJ2-3
CATSSISGGETDTQYF
TGTGCCACCAGCAGCATTAGCGGGGGTGAAACAGATACGCAGTATTTT
>NA|TRBV5-1|TRBD2|TRBJ2-3
CASSLVAGGAHTQYF
TGCGCCAGCAGCTTGGTAGCGGGGGGGGCGCATACGCAGTATTTT
>NA|TRBV10-3|TRBD1|TRBJ1-2
CAISELEDRAGYTF
TGTGCCATCAGTGAGTTAGAGGACAGGGCTGGCTACACCTTC
>NA|TRBV21-1|NA|TRBJ1-2
CASSSGCAGGNYGYTF
TGTGCCAGCAGCTCGGGATGCGCAGGGGGGAACTATGGCTACACCTTC
>NA|TRBV6-5|NA|TRBJ1-3
CASSSDIPGNTIYF
TGTGCCAGCAGTTCGGACATACCTGGAAACACCATATATTTT
>NA|TRBV19|TRBD1|TRBJ2-7
CASSQQGGNEQYF
TGTGCCAGTAGTCAACAGGGGGGCAACGAGCAGTACTTC
>NA|TRBV6-5|NA|TRBJ1-5
CASSSRVSSNQPQHF
TGTGCCAGCAGCTCCAGGGTATCAAGCAATCAGCCCCAGCATTTT
>once|TRBV19|NA|TRBJ2-7
CASSMAGQNYEQYF
TGTGCCAGTAGTATGGCAGGACAAAACTACGAGCAGTACTTC
>NA|TRBV15|NA|TRBJ1-2
CATSRARSGTYGYTF
TGTGCCACCAGCAGGGCTCGAAGCGGCACCTATGGCTACACCTTC
>NA|TRBV5-1|NA|TRBJ1-2
CASSSNGAASGYTF
TGCGCCAGCAGCTCGAATGGGGCTGCGTCTGGCTACACCTTC
>few|TRBV27|NA|TRBJ1-1
CASSLFGANTEAFF
TGTGCCAGCAGTTTATTTGGGGCCAACACTGAAGCTTTCTTT
>NA|TRBV11-2|TRBD1|TRBJ1-1
CASSPWTGGGTEAFF
TGTGCCAGCAGCCCTTGGACAGGGGGAGGTACTGAAGCTTTCTTT
>NA|TRBV5-1|NA|TRBJ1-3
CASSTTGRFSGNTIYF
TGCGCCAGCAGCACGACAGGCCGATTCTCTGGAAACACCATATATTTT